The 8 T cell receptor beta chains below were found in one sample sequenced in a study of beta chain features in type 1 diabetes. General study findings and limits: Shorter TCRB CDR3s, moderately but significantly so, marked every one of the four CD4+ subsets in Type 1 diabetes patients.

Every isolated RNA sample was fully reverse transcribed, so sequencing captured expressed TCRB transcripts. The protocol was immunoSEQ multiplex PCR, while the TCRdb copy is restricted to in-frame clones and leaves out a portion. The data contain approximately 240,000 clones, 15% to 20% of them singletons. These receptors lack a known antigen. The specimen sequenced was naive CD4+ T cells from blood. The source is a man aged 25 to 40 with type 1 diabetes.

V usage is TRBV6-5 and J usage is TRBJ2-3, with 9 nucleotides matching TRBD2. The germline V gene has CDR1 MNHEY and CDR2 SVGAGI. The V segment lost 4 bases and the J segment 2 bases; nucleotides outside the gene matches: 7. CDR3 length: 16 amino acids. CDR3 in DNA: TGTGCCAGCAGTTTAGCGGGAGCGGCAACCACAGATACGCAGTATTTT. Translation gives CASSLAGAATTDTQYF.

This clone was seen a few times. CDR3 in DNA: TGTGCCATCACGGACAAGGATGCCAGAGAGCAGTTCTTC. This encodes CAITDKDAREQFF. The V and J genes are TRBV10-3 and TRBJ2-1; possibly TRBD1 for D (5 bases). The CDR3 sequence is 13 residues long. Germline V gene data show CDR1 as ENHRY and CDR2 as SYGVKD. V shed 7 bases and J shed 10 bases, with 17 bases lying between them.

This rearrangement joins TRBV5-4 to TRBJ2-1; D gene uncertain. Looked up from germline, CDR1 is SGHNT and CDR2 is YYREEE (reference sequence). This CDR3 is built from 11 residues. Deletions cut 1 base from V and 5 bases from J, with 1 base between. The CDR3 nucleotides are TGTGCCAGCAGCTTGAACAATGAGCAGTTCTTC. As protein: CASSLNNEQFF.

The V gene is TRBV7-6, the J gene TRBJ1-5, with D possibly matching TRBD1 (5 bases). Trimming removed 1 base from V and 6 bases from J, with 7 bases in between. CDR1 SGHVS and CDR2 FNYEAQ come from the germline V gene. The CDR3 spans 13 residues. The CDR3 DNA is TGTGCCAGCAGCTTAGAGGACACTCAGCCCCAGCATTTT. Its protein is CASSLEDTQPQHF.

The CDR3 sequence: CSVAGQGRYEQYF. The CDR3 nucleotides are TGCAGCGTCGCGGGACAGGGCCGCTACGAGCAGTACTTC. The chain combines TRBV29-1 with TRBJ2-7, with TRBD1 identical over 9 bases. The CDR3 is made up of 13 amino acids. Germline loops: CDR1 SQVTM, CDR2 ANQGSEA. Trimming cost V 6 bases and J 3 bases; bases outside gene matches: 6.

The V gene is TRBV30, the J gene TRBJ1-5; D not certain. This CDR3 has 14 residues. Per germline, CDR1 GTSNPN and CDR2 SVGIG (reference sequence). The V end was cut by 1 base, the J end by 2 bases, with 9 bases between. CDR3 in amino acids: CAWSDWVGNQPQHF. CDR3 in DNA: TGTGCCTGGAGTGATTGGGTAGGCAATCAGCCCCAGCATTTT.

The CDR3 protein is CASSPISTGADTEAFF. In DNA form, the CDR3 reads TGTGCCAGCAGCCCCATTTCGACAGGGGCGGATACTGAAGCTTTCTTT. The chain has TRBV7-9 and TRBJ1-1, with TRBD1 matching 8 bases. The ends lost 5 bases at V and 5 bases at J; junction bases unmatched: 13. This CDR3 comprises 16 residues. Per the germline V gene, CDR1 is SEHNR and CDR2 is FQNEAQ (reference sequence).

The genes are TRBV5-1 and TRBJ2-7; unclear D gene. Germline assignment: CDR1 SGHRS and CDR2 YFSETQ. CDR3 size: 14 residues. V lost 0 bases and J lost 0, with 7 bases in between. CDR3 nucleotide sequence: TGCGCCAGCAGCTTGGAGGTAAGCTCCTACGAGCAGTACTTC. Translation gives CASSLEVSSYEQYF. The variable domain in full, completed from reference TRBV5-1 and TRBJ2-7, reads KAGVTQTPRYLIKTRGQQVTLSCSPISGHRSVSWYQQTPGQGLQFLFEYFSETQRNKGNFPGRFSGRQFSNSRSEMNVSTLELGDSALYLCASSLEVSSYEQYFGPGTRLTVT.